This T cell receptor (beta chain) was retrieved from a study of cytomegalovirus exposure and HLA in healthy donors. Study results and caveats: The study reported that TCR beta sequences accurately predicted HLA-A and HLA-B alleles in most subjects. The authors later found TCR association rates varying by HLA locus, with DRB1 most and HLA-C fewest.

The germline V and J ends were trimmed by 5 bases and 3 bases, with 16 bases remaining between them. The germline V gene has CDR1 SGHAT and CDR2 FQNNGV. This CDR3 has 15 amino acids. With respect to this clone: What it binds is not known.

60 Vbeta and 13 Jbeta primers were used in PCR. This table comes from immunoSEQ multiplex PCR, and its TCRdb copy is limited to in-frame clones, with some not included. In the table there are roughly 180,000 clones, 75% to 80% of which are singletons. Material: PBMCs. The chain uses TRBV11-2 and TRBJ2-5, with D possibly being TRBD2 (6 bases). The clonotype originates from a female donor in good health and CMV-seronegative. The CDR3 coding sequence is TGTGCCAGCAGCCCCCGTCCTACGGGGGAAGAGACCCAGTACTTC. It encodes CASSPRPTGEETQYF.